This T cell receptor (beta chain) was sequenced during a study of memory CD4+ T cells and cytomegalovirus serostatus. Whole-study context: Healthy Belgian adult donors included several CMV-positive and some 25 CMV-negative people.

Per germline, CDR1 MNHEY and CDR2 SMNVEV (reference sequence). V lost 2 bases and J lost 2, with 7 bases in between. The CDR3 consists of 14 residues. The sort gate was single viable CD3+CD4+CD8-CD45RO+ cells for memory CD4+ T cells. Here immunoSEQ multiplex PCR was the method, and the copy in TCRdb shows in-frame clones only, minus some. The sample gives 25,000 to 30,000 clones, about four fifths of which show up once; around 0.68% is in the top ten. This receptor was taken from an adult in good health and CMV-seronegative. The sample consisted of memory CD4+ T cells from blood. The J gene is TRBJ1-5, the V gene TRBV27, with D possibly matching TRBD1 (6 bases). The CDR3 loop reads CASSLRQGNQPQHF. CDR3 nucleotide sequence: TGTGCCAGCAGTTTAAGACAGGGCAATCAGCCCCAGCATTTT.